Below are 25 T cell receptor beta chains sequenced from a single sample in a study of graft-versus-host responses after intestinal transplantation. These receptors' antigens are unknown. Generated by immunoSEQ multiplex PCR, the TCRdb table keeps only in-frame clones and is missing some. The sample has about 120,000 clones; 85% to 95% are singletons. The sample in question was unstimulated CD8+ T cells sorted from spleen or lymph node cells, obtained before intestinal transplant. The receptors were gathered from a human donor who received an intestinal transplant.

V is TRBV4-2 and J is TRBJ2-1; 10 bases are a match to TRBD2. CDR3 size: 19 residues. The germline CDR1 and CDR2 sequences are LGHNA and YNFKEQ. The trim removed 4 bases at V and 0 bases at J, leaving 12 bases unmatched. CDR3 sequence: CASSRRTSGYASSYNEQFF. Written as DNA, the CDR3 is TGTGCCAGCAGCCGTCGGACTAGCGGTTACGCGAGCTCCTACAATGAGCAGTTCTTC.

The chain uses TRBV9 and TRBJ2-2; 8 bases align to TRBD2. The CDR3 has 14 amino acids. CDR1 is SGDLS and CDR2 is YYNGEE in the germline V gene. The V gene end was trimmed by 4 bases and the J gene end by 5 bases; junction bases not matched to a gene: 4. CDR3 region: CASSPGGATGELFF. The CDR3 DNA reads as TGTGCCAGCAGCCCGGGGGGGGCGACCGGGGAGCTGTTTTTT. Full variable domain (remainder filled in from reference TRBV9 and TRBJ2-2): DSGVTQTPKHLITATGQRVTLRCSPRSGDLSVYWYQQSLDQGLQFLIQYYNGEERAKGNILERFSAQQFPDLHSELNLSSLELGDSALYFCASSPGGATGELFFGEGSRLTVL.

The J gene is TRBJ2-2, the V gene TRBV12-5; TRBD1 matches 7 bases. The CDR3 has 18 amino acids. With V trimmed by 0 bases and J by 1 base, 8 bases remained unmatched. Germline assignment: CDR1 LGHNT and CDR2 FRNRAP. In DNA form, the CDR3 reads TGTGCTAGTGGTTTGGTACCATCCGGGACAGAGAACACCGGGGAGCTGTTTTTT. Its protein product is CASGLVPSGTENTGELFF.

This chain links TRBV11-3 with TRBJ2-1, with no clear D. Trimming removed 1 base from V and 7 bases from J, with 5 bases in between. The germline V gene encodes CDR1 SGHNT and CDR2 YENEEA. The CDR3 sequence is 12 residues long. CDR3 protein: CASSLGDNEQFF. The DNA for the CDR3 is TGTGCCAGCAGCTTAGGGGATAATGAGCAGTTCTTC.

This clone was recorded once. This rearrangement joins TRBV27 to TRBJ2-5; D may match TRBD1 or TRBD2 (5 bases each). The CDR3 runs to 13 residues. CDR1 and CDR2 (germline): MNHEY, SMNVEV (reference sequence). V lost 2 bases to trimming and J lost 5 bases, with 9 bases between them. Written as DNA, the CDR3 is TGTGCCAGCAGTTTAGGGGGAACGGAGACCCAGTACTTC. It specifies CASSLGGTETQYF.

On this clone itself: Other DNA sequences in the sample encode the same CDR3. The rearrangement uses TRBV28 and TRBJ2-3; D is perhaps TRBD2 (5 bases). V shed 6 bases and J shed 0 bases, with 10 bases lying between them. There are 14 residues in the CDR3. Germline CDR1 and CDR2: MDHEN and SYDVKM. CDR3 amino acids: CASRPTGSTDTQYF. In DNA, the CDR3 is TGTGCCAGCAGACCTACGGGGAGCACAGATACGCAGTATTTT.

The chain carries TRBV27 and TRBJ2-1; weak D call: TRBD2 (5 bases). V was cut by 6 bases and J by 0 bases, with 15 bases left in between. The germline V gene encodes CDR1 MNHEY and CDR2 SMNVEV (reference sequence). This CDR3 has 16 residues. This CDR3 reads CASRGILGISYNEQFF. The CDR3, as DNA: TGTGCCAGCAGAGGGATACTAGGAATCTCCTACAATGAGCAGTTCTTC.

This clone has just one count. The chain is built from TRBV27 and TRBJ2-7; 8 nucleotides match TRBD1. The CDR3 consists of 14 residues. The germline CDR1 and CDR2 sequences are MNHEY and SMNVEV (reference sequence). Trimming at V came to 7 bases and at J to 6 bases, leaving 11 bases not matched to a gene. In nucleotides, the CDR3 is TGTGCCAGCACCCTTTGGACAGGGTCGGGCGAGCAGTACTTC. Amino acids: CASTLWTGSGEQYF.

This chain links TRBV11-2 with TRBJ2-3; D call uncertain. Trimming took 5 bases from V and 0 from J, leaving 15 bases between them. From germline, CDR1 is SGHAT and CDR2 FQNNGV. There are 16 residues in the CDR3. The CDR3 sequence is CASSLLITPSTDTQYF. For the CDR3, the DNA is TGTGCCAGCAGCCTACTTATAACGCCGAGCACAGATACGCAGTATTTT.

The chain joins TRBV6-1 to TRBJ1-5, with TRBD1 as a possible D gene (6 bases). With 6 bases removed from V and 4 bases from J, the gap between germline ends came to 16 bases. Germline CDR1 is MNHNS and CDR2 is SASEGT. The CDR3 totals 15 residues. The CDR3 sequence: CASRNLGAGNQPQHF. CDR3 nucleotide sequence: TGTGCCAGCAGGAATTTGGGGGCAGGAAATCAGCCCCAGCATTTT.

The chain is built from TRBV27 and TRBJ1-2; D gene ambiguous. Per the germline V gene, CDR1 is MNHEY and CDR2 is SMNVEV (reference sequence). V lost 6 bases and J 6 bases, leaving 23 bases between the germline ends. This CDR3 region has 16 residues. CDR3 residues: CASSHRTPTFGNGYTF. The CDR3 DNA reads TGTGCCAGCAGCCACCGGACCCCGACTTTTGGTAATGGCTACACCTTC.

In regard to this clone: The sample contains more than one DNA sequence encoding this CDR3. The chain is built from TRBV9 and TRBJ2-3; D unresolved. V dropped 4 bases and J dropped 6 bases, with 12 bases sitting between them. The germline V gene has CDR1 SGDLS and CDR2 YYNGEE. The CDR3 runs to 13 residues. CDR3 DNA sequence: TGTGCCAGCAGCACCCTGACTGCCGATACGCAGTATTTT. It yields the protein CASSTLTADTQYF.

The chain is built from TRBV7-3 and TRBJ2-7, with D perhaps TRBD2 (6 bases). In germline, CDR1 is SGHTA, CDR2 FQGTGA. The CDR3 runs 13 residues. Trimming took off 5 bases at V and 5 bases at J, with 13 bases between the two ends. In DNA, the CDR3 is TGTGCCAGCAGCCGGGGGAGTGGAGACGAGCAGTACTTC. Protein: CASSRGSGDEQYF.

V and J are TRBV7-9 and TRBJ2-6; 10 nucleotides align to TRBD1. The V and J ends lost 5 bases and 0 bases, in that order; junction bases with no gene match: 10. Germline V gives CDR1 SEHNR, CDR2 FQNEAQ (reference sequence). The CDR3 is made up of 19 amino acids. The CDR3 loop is CASSAWTGGVPSGANVLTF. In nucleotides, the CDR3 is TGTGCCAGCAGCGCCTGGACAGGGGGTGTCCCCTCTGGGGCCAACGTCCTGACTTTC.

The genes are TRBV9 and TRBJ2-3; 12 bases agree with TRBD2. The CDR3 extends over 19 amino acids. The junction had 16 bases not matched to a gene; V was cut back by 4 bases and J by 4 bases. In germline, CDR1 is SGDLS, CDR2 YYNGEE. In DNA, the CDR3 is TGTGCCAGCAGCCAGGGGGCTAGCGGGAGGGACGGAATGGCAGATACGCAGTATTTT. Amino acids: CASSQGASGRDGMADTQYF.

CDR3 residues: CASNTGGTGNTIYF. The CDR3 DNA reads as TGTGCCAGCAATACAGGGGGCACTGGAAACACCATATATTTT. V usage is TRBV9 and J usage is TRBJ1-3, with 9 bases identical to TRBD1. Germline loops: CDR1 SGDLS, CDR2 YYNGEE. V gave up 6 bases and J gave up 2 bases; unmatched junction bases: 3. This CDR3 region has 14 residues.

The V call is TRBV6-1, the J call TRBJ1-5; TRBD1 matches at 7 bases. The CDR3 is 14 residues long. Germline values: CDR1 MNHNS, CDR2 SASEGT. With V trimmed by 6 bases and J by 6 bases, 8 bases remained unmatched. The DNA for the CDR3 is TGTGCCAGCAGGCCCAGACAGGGCGGTCAGCCCCAGCATTTT. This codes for CASRPRQGGQPQHF.

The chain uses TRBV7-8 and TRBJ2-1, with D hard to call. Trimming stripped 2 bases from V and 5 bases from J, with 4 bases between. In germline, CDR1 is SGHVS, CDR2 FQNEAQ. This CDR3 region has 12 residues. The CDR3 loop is CASSLPDNEQFF. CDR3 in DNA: TGTGCCAGCAGCTTACCCGACAATGAGCAGTTCTTC.

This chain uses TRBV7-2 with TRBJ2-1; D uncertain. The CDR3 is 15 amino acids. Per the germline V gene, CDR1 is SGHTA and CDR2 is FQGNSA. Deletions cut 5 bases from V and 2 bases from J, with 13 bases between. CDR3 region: CASSPFPGPYNEQFF. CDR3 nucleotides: TGTGCCAGCAGCCCCTTTCCCGGACCCTACAATGAGCAGTTCTTC.

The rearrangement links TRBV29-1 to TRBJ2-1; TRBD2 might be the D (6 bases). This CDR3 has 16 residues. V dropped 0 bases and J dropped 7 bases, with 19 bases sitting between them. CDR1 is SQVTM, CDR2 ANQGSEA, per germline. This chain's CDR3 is CSVEDLFAEGMNEQFF. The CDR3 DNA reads TGCAGCGTTGAAGATCTATTTGCGGAGGGGATGAATGAGCAGTTCTTC.

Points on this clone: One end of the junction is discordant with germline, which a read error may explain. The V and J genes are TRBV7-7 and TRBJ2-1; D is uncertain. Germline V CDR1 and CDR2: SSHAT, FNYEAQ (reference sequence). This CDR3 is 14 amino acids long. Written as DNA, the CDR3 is TGTGCCGGCAGCTCCGCGGCGGCTGGGAATGAGCAGTTCTTC. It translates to CAGSSAAAGNEQFF.

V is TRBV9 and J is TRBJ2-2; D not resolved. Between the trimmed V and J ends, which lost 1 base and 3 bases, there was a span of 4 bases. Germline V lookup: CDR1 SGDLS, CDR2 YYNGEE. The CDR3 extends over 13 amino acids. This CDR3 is CASSVYDTGELFF. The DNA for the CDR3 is TGTGCCAGCAGCGTATACGACACCGGGGAGCTGTTTTTT.

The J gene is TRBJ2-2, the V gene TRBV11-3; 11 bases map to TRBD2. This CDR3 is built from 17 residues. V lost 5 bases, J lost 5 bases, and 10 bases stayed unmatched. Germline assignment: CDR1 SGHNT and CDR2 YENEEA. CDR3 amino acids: CASSATRLAGITGELFF. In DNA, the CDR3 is TGTGCCAGCAGCGCTACCAGACTAGCGGGGATAACCGGGGAGCTGTTTTTT. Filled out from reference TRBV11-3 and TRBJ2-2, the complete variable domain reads EAGVVQSPRYKIIEKKQPVAFWCNPISGHNTLYWYLQNLGQGPELLIRYENEEAVDDSQLPKDRFSAERLKGVDSTLKIQPAELGDSAVYLCASSATRLAGITGELFFGEGSRLTVL.

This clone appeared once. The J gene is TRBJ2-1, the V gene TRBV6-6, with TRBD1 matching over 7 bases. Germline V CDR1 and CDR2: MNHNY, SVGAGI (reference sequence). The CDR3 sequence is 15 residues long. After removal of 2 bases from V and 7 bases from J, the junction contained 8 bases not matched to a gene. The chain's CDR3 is CASSYRRTGENEQFF. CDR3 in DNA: TGTGCCAGCAGTTACCGGAGGACAGGTGAGAATGAGCAGTTCTTC.

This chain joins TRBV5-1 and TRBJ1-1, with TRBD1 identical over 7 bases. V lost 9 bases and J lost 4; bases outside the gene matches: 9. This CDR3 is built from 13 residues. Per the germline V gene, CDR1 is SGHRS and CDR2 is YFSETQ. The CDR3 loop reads CATGLSGGTEAFF. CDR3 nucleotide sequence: TGCGCCACCGGACTCTCAGGGGGCACTGAAGCTTTCTTT.